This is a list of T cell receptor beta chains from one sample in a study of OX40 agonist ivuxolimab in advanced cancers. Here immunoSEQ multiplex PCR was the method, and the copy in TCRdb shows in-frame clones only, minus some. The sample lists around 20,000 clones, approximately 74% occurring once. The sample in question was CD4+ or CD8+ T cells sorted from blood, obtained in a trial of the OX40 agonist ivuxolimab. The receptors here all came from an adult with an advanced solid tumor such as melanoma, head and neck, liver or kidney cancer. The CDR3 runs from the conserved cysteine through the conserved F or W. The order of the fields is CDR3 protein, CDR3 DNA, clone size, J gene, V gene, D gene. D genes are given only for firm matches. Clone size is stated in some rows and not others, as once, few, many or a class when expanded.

CASSLEYHWEQYF TGTGCCAGCAGCTTGGAATATCATTGGGAGCAGTACTTC once TRBJ2-7 TRBV5-8 NA
CSVEGRGFGNTEAFF TGCAGCGTTGAAGGCCGGGGCTTCGGGAACACTGAAGCTTTCTTT NA TRBJ1-1 TRBV29-1 NA
CASSSFTSGTVTDTQYF TGTGCCAGCAGTTCCTTTACTAGCGGGACCGTCACAGATACGCAGTATTTT once TRBJ2-3 TRBV28 TRBD2
CASSPLGGASTDTQYF TGTGCCAGCTCACCACTCGGCGGGGCTAGCACAGATACGCAGTATTTT NA TRBJ2-3 TRBV18 NA
CASSLASRYGEQYF TGTGCCAGCAGCTTAGCCTCCCGGTATGGCGAGCAGTACTTC NA TRBJ2-7 TRBV7-9 NA
CASSQETGDTEAFF TGTGCCAGCAGCCAAGAGACCGGGGACACTGAAGCTTTCTTT NA TRBJ1-1 TRBV14 NA
CASSWTGGSQPQHF TGTGCCAGCAGCTGGACAGGGGGAAGTCAGCCCCAGCATTTT few TRBJ1-5 TRBV5-5 TRBD1
CASSLTPRSGNTGELFF TGTGCCAGCAGCTTAACGCCCCGGAGCGGGAACACCGGGGAGCTGTTTTTT NA TRBJ2-2 TRBV7-3 NA
CASSSSGQLTDTQYF TGTGCCAGCAGTTCCTCGGGACAGCTCACAGATACGCAGTATTTT NA TRBJ2-3 TRBV28 TRBD1
CASTPGPSTEAFF TGTGCCAGCACACCAGGTCCTAGCACTGAAGCTTTCTTT NA TRBJ1-1 TRBV6-6 NA
CAWSAGLYNEQFF TGTGCCTGGAGTGCGGGACTCTACAATGAGCAGTTCTTC NA TRBJ2-1 TRBV30 NA